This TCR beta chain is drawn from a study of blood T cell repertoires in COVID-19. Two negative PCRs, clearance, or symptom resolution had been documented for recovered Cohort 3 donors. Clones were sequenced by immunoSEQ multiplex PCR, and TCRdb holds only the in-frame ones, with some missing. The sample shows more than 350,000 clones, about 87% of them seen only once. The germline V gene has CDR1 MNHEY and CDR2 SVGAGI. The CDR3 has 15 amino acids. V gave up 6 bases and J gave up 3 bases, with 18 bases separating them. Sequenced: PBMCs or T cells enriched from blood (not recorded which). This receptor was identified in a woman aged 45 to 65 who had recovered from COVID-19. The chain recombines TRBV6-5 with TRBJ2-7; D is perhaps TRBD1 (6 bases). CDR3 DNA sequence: TGTGCCAGCAGGGCCCGGGGACACGGACACTACGAGCAGTACTTC. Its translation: CASRARGHGHYEQYF.